Sequencing of this T cell receptor (beta chain) was carried out in a study of T cell responses to AZD1222 COVID-19 vaccine. Study findings and constraints: A rise in Spike-specific TCR breadth and depth followed two AZD1222 doses. The donors showed a predominance of white British ancestry and of females, with possible underestimation of clonal diversity.

Regarding this clone: Its antigen remains unidentified.

Repertoires were generated with immunoSEQ multiplex PCR, while TCRdb's copy carries only in-frame clones and drops some. The sample lists about 97,000 clones; around nine tenths were seen once. Trimming shortened V by 5 bases and J by 7 bases, and 8 bases separated the two germline ends. Germline V CDR1 and CDR2: SGHVS, FQNEAQ. The CDR3 loop spans 11 amino acids. The TCR originated in an adult in good health. This specimen consisted of peripheral blood, obtained on day 0 of AZD1222 vaccination. This sequence joins TRBV7-8 and TRBJ1-1; D uncertain. The CDR3 DNA is TGTGCCAGCAGCGAGAGCCATGAAGCTTTCTTT. Its protein product is CASSESHEAFF.